This TCR beta chain is drawn from a study of T-cell memory formation after mild COVID-19. Study context: TCR clusters mostly belonged to single donors.

Findings and limits, study-wide: That cross-reactive memory joined was suggested by some responding clones appearing in pre-infection memory.

A word on this clonotype: Its antigen is currently unknown.

Using its own MiXCR run on the 5' RACE reads, TCRdb lists one record per CDR3 protein. The sample lists around 220,000 distinct CDR3 sequences; about 15% were seen once. The receptor was isolated from a man aged 18 to 30 who had mild COVID-19 (a few samples of this study predate the infection). Cell type and time point are not known. The sequenced sample was PBMCs or a T cell subset sorted from them (not recorded which).

As DNA, the CDR3 is TGTGCCAGCAGACCGTTTACGGCGGGGGGGTACGAGCAGTACTTC. Translation gives CASRPFTAGGYEQYF. The chain combines TRBV6-6 with TRBJ2-7, with 9 nucleotides matching TRBD2. This CDR3 spans 15 amino acids. Germline V lookup: CDR1 MNHNY, CDR2 SVGAGI (reference sequence). The V and J ends lost 6 bases and 4 bases, in that order; junction bases with no gene match: 10.